These T cell receptor beta chains were read from a single sample in a study of CD8+CD57+ T cells in acquired aplastic anemia. From the reads, TCRdb called clonotypes with MiXCR, one entry per CDR3 protein. This table holds roughly 500,000 distinct CDR3 sequences, about a third found once. Sequenced material: sorted CD4+, CD8+, or CD8+CD57+ T cells (not recorded which) from PBMCs. The source is a human donor with aplastic anemia. Both conserved end residues are part of each CDR3.

>TRBV7-3
CASSLAETGTGYTF
>TRBV25-1
CASSDSLTGQGPPGYTF
>TRBV19
CASSKRLAGGDGHEQYF
>TRBV6-1
CASSLQRGWNTEAFF
>TRBV27
CASHMPAGGKDGYTF
>TRBV20-1
CSARGQGLSNQPQHF
>TRBV6-2/TRBV6-3
CASSLKGFWATNEKLFF
>TRBV19
CASSPPTGYTNGYTF
>TRBV10-3
CASKTGLADNEQFF
>TRBV18
CASSPGHPNTEAFF
>TRBV24-1
CATSDSGLGGLGDTQYF
>TRBV2
CASSRDYNNEQFF
>TRBV20-1
CSARETRDRDYEQYF
>TRBV2
CASRVFGSGAGYTF
>TRBV6-1
CASSTQDTEAFF
>TRBV12-3/TRBV12-4
CASRLGDEAFF
>TRBV20-1
CSARDRHTAGNTIYF